The next 26 T cell receptor beta chains were all read from a single sample in a study of blood T cells in healthy people across ages. For the second PCR, which ran for 7 to 11 cycles, a sample-barcoded 5' primer and a J-beta primer mix were used. TCRdb ran MiXCR on the 5' RACE reads and lists one entry per CDR3 protein. The table shows under 2 million distinct CDR3 sequences, with around 36% occurring only once. The sample consisted of blood. Receptors originate from a woman aged 30 to 39 in good health.

This chain joins TRBV6-5 and TRBJ2-1; D is perhaps TRBD2 (5 bases). CDR3 length: 13 residues. CDR1 is MNHEY, CDR2 SVGAGI, per germline. Trimming cost V 2 bases and J 15 bases, with 17 bases left between them. The CDR3 nucleotides are TGTGCCAGCAGTTACGGTGAGACTAATCAAGTGTTCTTC. Its protein product is CASSYGETNQVFF.

The genes are TRBV4-1 and TRBJ1-2; D remains unclear. The V gene lost 1 base and the J gene lost 4 bases, with 16 bases spanning the gap. Germline loops: CDR1 MGHRA, CDR2 YSYEKL. The CDR3 has 16 residues. The CDR3 region is CASSQAPQTPSYGYTF. CDR3 DNA: TGCGCCAGCAGCCAAGCCCCCCAGACCCCTAGCTATGGCTACACCTTC.

The sample holds a few counts of this clonotype. The rearrangement links TRBV6-1 to TRBJ2-5, with D maybe TRBD1 (8 bases). CDR3 length: 16 residues. Between the trimmed V and J ends, which lost 5 bases and 2 bases, there was a span of 18 bases. Germline V gene lookup returns CDR1 MNHNS and CDR2 SASEGT. The CDR3 coding sequence is TGTGCCAGCAGTATTACCAGCGGGACAGGTCAAGAGACCCAGTACTTC. It translates to CASSITSGTGQETQYF.

The V and J genes are TRBV7-8 and TRBJ2-7; no reliable D call. Trimming stripped 2 bases from V and 4 bases from J, with 12 bases between. Per germline, CDR1 SGHVS and CDR2 FQNEAQ. This CDR3 has 14 residues. The CDR3 sequence: CASSLTPYEYEQYF. The CDR3 coding sequence is TGTGCCAGCAGCTTAACTCCCTACGAGTACGAGCAGTACTTC.

The table lists this clonotype with many counts. The chain recombines TRBV7-3 with TRBJ2-3, with 7 bases matching TRBD1. The germline V gene has CDR1 SGHTA and CDR2 FQGTGA. The CDR3 extends over 15 amino acids. V lost 4 bases, J lost 0 bases, and 4 bases stayed unmatched. CDR3 residues: CASSSDRDSTDTQYF. The CDR3 DNA follows: TGTGCCAGCAGCTCAGACAGGGATAGCACAGATACGCAGTATTTT. Drawing the rest from reference TRBV7-3 and TRBJ2-3, the complete variable domain is GAGVSQTPSNKVTEKGKYVELRCDPISGHTALYWYRQSLGQGPEFLIYFQGTGAADDSGLPNDRFFAVRPEGSVSTLKIQRTERGDSAVYLCASSSDRDSTDTQYFGPGTRLTVL.

V and J are TRBV20-1 and TRBJ1-2; 8 bases line up with TRBD1. Germline values: CDR1 DFQATT, CDR2 SNEGSKA (reference sequence). The length of the CDR3 is 13 residues. With 4 bases clipped from V and 4 bases from J, the junction kept 5 bases outside the gene matches. CDR3 sequence (DNA): TGCAGTGCTATTACAGGGGGACTCTATGGCTACACCTTC. Amino acids: CSAITGGLYGYTF.

The rearrangement uses TRBV5-1 and TRBJ2-1; D is possibly TRBD2 (6 bases). This CDR3 is built from 15 residues. With 4 bases removed from V and 8 bases from J, the gap between germline ends came to 19 bases. The germline CDR1 and CDR2 sequences are SGHRS and YFSETQ. CDR3 protein: CASSGDGRSGDEQFF. CDR3 bases: TGCGCCAGCAGCGGAGACGGGAGATCGGGCGATGAGCAGTTCTTC.

A few counts support this clonotype. The rearrangement links TRBV20-1 to TRBJ2-4; the D is unclear. The CDR3 extends over 15 amino acids. Per germline, CDR1 DFQATT and CDR2 SNEGSKA (reference sequence). The V and J ends lost 3 bases and 0 bases respectively, with 12 bases between them. This CDR3 reads CSASRHPLAKNIQYF. The CDR3 DNA follows: TGCAGTGCTAGTAGGCATCCGTTAGCCAAAAACATTCAGTACTTC.

The V and J genes are TRBV10-3 and TRBJ2-6; 7 bases are a match to TRBD1. Germline lookup yields CDR1 ENHRY and CDR2 SYGVKD. V lost 10 bases and J lost 0; bases outside the gene matches: 9. There are 16 residues in the CDR3. CDR3 region: CATTGVKNSGANVLTF. The CDR3 DNA reads TGTGCCACTACAGGGGTTAAAAACTCTGGGGCCAACGTCCTGACTTTC.

Remarks on this clonotype: Germline is not matched at one junction end, which may reflect a read error. J is TRBJ1-2 and V is TRBV4-1, with TRBD1 identical over 9 bases. CDR1 and CDR2 from the germline V gene are MGHRA and YSYEKL. CDR3 size: 15 residues. CDR3: CASNQDRQGDYGYTF. CDR3 sequence (DNA): TGCGCCAGCAACCAAGATCGACAGGGGGACTATGGCTACACCTTC.

V gene TRBV29-1 combines with J gene TRBJ1-2; D gene unclear. Germline V gene lookup returns CDR1 SQVTM and CDR2 ANQGSEA. The CDR3 sequence is 13 residues long. V was clipped by 0 bases and J by 10 bases, with 15 bases between them. This CDR3 reads CSVEDWEGNDYTF. For the CDR3, the DNA is TGCAGCGTTGAAGATTGGGAGGGTAATGACTACACCTTC.

Comments on this clonotype: A read error may account for a junction end that differs from germline. The chain combines TRBV4-1 with TRBJ2-1, with D tentatively TRBD2 (6 bases). This CDR3 region has 15 residues. Germline CDR1 MGHRA, CDR2 YSYEKL. CDR3 sequence reads: CASSQGPGDYNDQFF. CDR3 nucleotides: TGCGCCAGCAGCCAAGGACCGGGGGATTACAATGATCAGTTCTTC.

V is TRBV7-9 and J is TRBJ2-7, with a weak D call TRBD2 (5 bases). Trimming removed 8 bases at V and 3 bases at J, with 17 bases between. This CDR3 region has 14 residues. Germline V gives CDR1 SEHNR, CDR2 FQNEAQ (reference sequence). The CDR3 sequence is CASGLRRVGYEQYF. CDR3 bases: TGTGCCAGCGGACTGAGAAGGGTGGGCTACGAGCAGTACTTC.

This clonotype was picked up many times. The V call is TRBV10-3, the J call TRBJ1-2, with 9 bases identical to TRBD1. The CDR3 contains 13 residues. The germline V gene has CDR1 ENHRY and CDR2 SYGVKD. The V gene end was trimmed by 10 bases and the J gene end by 4 bases; junction bases not matched to a gene: 7. The chain's CDR3 is CATRTGASYGYTF. CDR3 sequence (DNA): TGTGCCACCCGGACAGGGGCGTCCTATGGCTACACCTTC.

This clonotype was counted between two and nine times. The V and J genes are TRBV6-1 and TRBJ2-1; 9 bases align to TRBD1. The length of the CDR3 is 17 residues. V trimming: 6 bases; J trimming: 1 base; junction bases outside the gene matches: 10. Germline V gene sequence: CDR1 MNHNS, CDR2 SASEGT. CDR3 protein: CASRPHRGLRSYNEQFF. The DNA of the CDR3 is TGTGCCAGCAGGCCACACAGGGGGCTAAGGTCCTACAATGAGCAGTTCTTC.

This chain links TRBV5-1 with TRBJ2-7, with 16 bases lining up with TRBD2. Trimming at V came to 5 bases and at J to 3 bases, leaving 11 bases not matched to a gene. The length of the CDR3 is 18 residues. Germline-derived CDR1 and CDR2 are SGHRS and YFSETQ. Here the CDR3 DNA reads TGCGCCAGCAGACCGGGACTAGCGGGAGGGCCCCGACTCTACGAGCAGTACTTC. Amino acids: CASRPGLAGGPRLYEQYF. The complete variable domain, with remaining parts taken from reference TRBV5-1 and TRBJ2-7, reads KAGVTQTPRYLIKTRGQQVTLSCSPISGHRSVSWYQQTPGQGLQFLFEYFSETQRNKGNFPGRFSGRQFSNSRSEMNVSTLELGDSALYLCASRPGLAGGPRLYEQYFGPGTRLTVT.

This clonotype was observed a few times. V gene TRBV10-1 combines with J gene TRBJ2-5, with 8 bases fitting TRBD2. The V segment lost 2 bases and the J segment 4 bases; nucleotides outside the gene matches: 6. This CDR3 has 15 residues. Germline V CDR1 and CDR2: WNHNN, SYGVQD (reference sequence). The CDR3 reads CASSEGGLAGETQYF. The CDR3 DNA is TGCGCCAGCAGTGAGGGCGGACTAGCCGGAGAGACCCAGTACTTC.

This chain joins TRBV20-1 and TRBJ1-2, with TRBD1 matching 8 bases. The CDR3 runs 14 residues. The trim removed 4 bases at V and 6 bases at J, leaving 10 bases unmatched. Per germline, CDR1 DFQATT and CDR2 SNEGSKA (reference sequence). The CDR3, as DNA: TGCAGTGCTATTCGACAGGGGCTTAGCGATGGCTACACCTTC. This translates into CSAIRQGLSDGYTF.

The chain couples TRBV18 to TRBJ2-1; 7 nucleotides line up with TRBD2. The CDR3 is 15 amino acids. CDR1 KGHSH and CDR2 LQKENI come from the germline V gene. Germline trimming cut 0 bases from V and 5 bases from J; bases unmatched to any gene: 4. The CDR3 coding sequence is TGTGCCAGCTCACCACCGGGACTACCTAACAATGAGCAGTTCTTC. Its translation: CASSPPGLPNNEQFF.

The chain employs TRBV20-1 and TRBJ2-3, with D possibly being TRBD2 (7 bases). The V end lost 4 bases, the J end lost 7 bases, and 24 bases lay between the germline ends. This CDR3 spans 16 amino acids. CDR1 and CDR2 (germline): DFQATT, SNEGSKA (reference sequence). The CDR3 reads CSATIRGASTLNTQYF. In DNA, the CDR3 is TGCAGTGCTACTATCCGGGGGGCCTCTACATTAAATACGCAGTATTTT.

This clonotype was seen more than once but under ten times. The chain joins TRBV2 to TRBJ2-3, with 12 bases identical to TRBD2. Germline assignment: CDR1 SNHLY and CDR2 FYNNEI. Germline trimming cut 6 bases from V and 2 bases from J; bases unmatched to any gene: 3. The CDR3 consists of 15 residues. CDR3 region: CASSGLAGLTDTQYF. The DNA of the CDR3 is TGTGCCAGCAGCGGACTAGCGGGGCTCACAGATACGCAGTATTTT.

This clonotype has just a few counts. The chain uses TRBV5-1 and TRBJ2-1, with 12 bases lining up with TRBD2. The CDR3 length is 17 residues. Unmatched junction bases numbered 12, after V lost 4 bases and J lost 7 bases. Germline V gene sequence: CDR1 SGHRS, CDR2 YFSETQ. CDR3 sequence: CASSTTSGGPPGNEQFF. In DNA, the CDR3 is TGCGCCAGCAGCACGACTAGCGGGGGCCCCCCGGGGAATGAGCAGTTCTTC.

The chain combines TRBV9 with TRBJ1-2; D gene uncertain. Germline V CDR1 and CDR2: SGDLS, YYNGEE. Trimming cost V 0 bases and J 6 bases, with 9 bases left between them. CDR3 length equals 13 residues. The CDR3 coding sequence is TGTGCCAGCAGCGTAGATGCCGTTGATGGCTACACCTTC. This translates into CASSVDAVDGYTF.

This clonotype was detected a few times. The chain employs TRBV5-1 and TRBJ2-3; 8 bases agree with TRBD1. CDR3 size: 15 residues. Germline CDR1 SGHRS, CDR2 YFSETQ. V gave up 3 bases and J gave up 0 bases; unmatched junction bases: 3. As DNA, the CDR3 is TGCGCCAGCAGCTACCAGGGGGCTAGCACAGATACGCAGTATTTT. As protein: CASSYQGASTDTQYF. The full variable domain, with the rest looked up from reference TRBV5-1 and TRBJ2-3, is KAGVTQTPRYLIKTRGQQVTLSCSPISGHRSVSWYQQTPGQGLQFLFEYFSETQRNKGNFPGRFSGRQFSNSRSEMNVSTLELGDSALYLCASSYQGASTDTQYFGPGTRLTVL.

This clonotype came up many times. This rearrangement joins TRBV20-1 to TRBJ1-5, with 8 positions matching TRBD1. Germline-derived CDR1 and CDR2 are DFQATT and SNEGSKA (reference sequence). V was clipped by 6 bases and J by 9 bases; unmatched bases: 10. This CDR3 region has 13 residues. The CDR3 DNA reads TGCAGTGCCTCAGGGGGCAGTTCTTCGCCCCAGCATTTT. Protein sequence: CSASGGSSSPQHF.

The sample holds a few counts of this clonotype. This rearrangement joins TRBV9 to TRBJ2-2; D gene unclear. The CDR3 is 14 residues long. Germline values: CDR1 SGDLS, CDR2 YYNGEE. The V end lost 2 bases, the J end lost 3 bases, and 8 bases lay between the germline ends. The chain's CDR3 is CASSVRTDTGELFF. In nucleotides, the CDR3 is TGTGCCAGCAGCGTTCGTACAGACACCGGGGAGCTGTTTTTT.